Listed here are 24 T cell receptor beta chains from one sample, sequenced in a study of CD8+CD57+ T cells in acquired aplastic anemia. According to the study, genomic DNA was the template for TCR beta VDJ and CDR3 profiling. TCRdb analysed the reads with MiXCR anew, one entry per CDR3 protein. This sample has roughly 420,000 distinct CDR3 sequences, with approximately 70% found just once. The sample consisted of sorted CD4+, CD8+, or CD8+CD57+ T cells (not recorded which) from PBMCs. These receptors were obtained from a human donor in good health, serving as a control.

This clonotype was counted ten times or more. This rearrangement joins TRBV20-1 to TRBJ2-7; 12 nucleotides agree with TRBD2. Trimming took 0 bases from V and 1 from J; bases not matched to a gene: 7. The CDR3 length is 17 residues. The V gene's germline CDR1 is DFQATT and CDR2 SNEGSKA (reference sequence). The CDR3 spells CSARDSALAGGSYEQYF. CDR3 coding DNA: TGCAGTGCTAGAGATAGCGCACTAGCGGGGGGTTCCTACGAGCAGTACTTC.

This clonotype has only a few counts. The rearrangement joins TRBV29-1 to TRBJ2-6, with 7 bases identical to TRBD1. This CDR3 is 17 amino acids long. CDR1 and CDR2 from the germline V gene are SQVTM and ANQGSEA. The V and J ends lost 5 bases and 0 bases, in that order; junction bases with no gene match: 10. CDR3 residues: CSVTRQGTYSGANVLTF. DNA of the CDR3: TGCAGCGTTACTAGACAGGGTACCTACTCTGGGGCCAACGTCCTGACTTTC. The whole variable domain, remainder taken from reference TRBV29-1 and TRBJ2-6, is SAVISQKPSRDICQRGTSLTIQCQVDSQVTMMFWYRQQPGQSLTLIATANQGSEATYESGFVIDKFPISRPNLTFSTLTVSNMSPEDSSIYLCSVTRQGTYSGANVLTFGAGSRLTVL.

The rearrangement joins TRBV10-3 to TRBJ1-2; possibly TRBD1 for D (6 bases). This CDR3 has 13 amino acids. Germline CDR1 and CDR2: ENHRY and SYGVKD. The V and J ends lost 4 bases and 7 bases respectively, with 13 bases between them. This chain's CDR3 is CAISVEGEGGYTF. DNA for the CDR3: TGTGCCATCAGTGTGGAGGGGGAGGGTGGCTACACCTTC.

CDR3 protein: CASSATVPSGEQYF. Here the CDR3 DNA reads TGTGCCAGCAGCGCGACGGTGCCCTCAGGAGAGCAGTACTTC. V and J are TRBV7-2 and TRBJ2-7; D gene uncertain. This CDR3 has 14 residues. Trimming cost V 5 bases and J 7 bases, with 18 bases left between them. Germline-derived CDR1 and CDR2 are SGHTA and FQGNSA.

This clonotype was recorded once. Just one base apart from a much larger clone, this may be a read error. A read error is likely, as this CDR3 ends without the conserved phenylalanine or tryptophan. Here the CDR3 reads CASSELGGGGEAFL. The CDR3 DNA sequence: TGTGCCAGCAGTGAATTAGGTGGGGGGGGGGAAGCTTTCCTT. The genes are TRBV10-3 and TRBJ1-1; weak D call: TRBD1 (5 bases). Germline CDR1 is ENHRY and CDR2 is SYGVKD. The CDR3 extends over 14 amino acids.

J is TRBJ1-1 and V is TRBV3-2; the DNA was not used to check the table's D call, TRBD1. TRBV3-2 is recorded as a pseudogene. CDR3 size: 14 residues. CDR3 coding DNA: TGTGCCAGCAGCCAACACGACCGGGGCAATGAAGCTTTCTTT. As protein: CASSQHDRGNEAFF.

This clonotype was picked up one time. The rearrangement uses TRBV19 and TRBJ2-1; D uncertain. The CDR3 is made up of 15 amino acids. Trimming took 9 bases from V and 10 from J, leaving 25 bases between them. Germline values: CDR1 LNHDA, CDR2 SQIVND (reference sequence). CDR3 in amino acids: CASSLEQTAYYEQFF. The CDR3 DNA follows: TGTGCCAGCAGCTTAGAGCAAACTGCCTACTACGAGCAGTTCTTC.

This clonotype was recorded once. V is TRBV20-1 and J is TRBJ2-5, with TRBD2 matching 7 bases. Germline lookup yields CDR1 DFQATT and CDR2 SNEGSKA (reference sequence). The CDR3 spans 17 residues. V was pared by 3 bases and J by 4 bases, with 17 bases of the junction left unmatched. The CDR3 DNA reads as TGCAGTGCTAGGGGGAAGCGGGATAACCTACGACGAGAGACCCAGTACTTC. Encoded protein: CSARGKRDNLRRETQYF.

This clonotype was detected many times. The CDR3 here is CASSYETDTEAFF. The CDR3 DNA follows: TGTGCCAGCAGTTACGAAACGGACACTGAAGCTTTCTTT. The chain uses TRBV6-2 or TRBV6-3 and TRBJ1-1; D not certain. The length of the CDR3 is 13 residues. Trimming took 2 bases from V and 3 from J, leaving 7 bases between them. The germline V gene has CDR1 MNHEY and CDR2 SVGEGT.

Of note for this clonotype: The junction does not match germline at one end; this may be a read error. The chain combines TRBV7-2 with TRBJ1-5; TRBD1 is a possible D gene (5 bases). This CDR3 contains 14 residues. The germline CDR1 and CDR2 sequences are SGHTA and FQGNSA. This CDR3 is CASSEFGAGVSEKF. CDR3 nucleotide sequence: TGTGCCAGCAGTGAATTTGGGGCTGGGGTCAGCGAAAAATTT. The variable domain in full, with the rest retrieved from reference TRBV7-2 and TRBJ1-5, is GAGVSQSPSNKVTEKGKDVELRCDPISGHTALYWYRQSLGQGLEFLIYFQGNSAPDKSGLPSDRFSAERTGGSVSTLTIQRTQQEDSAVYLCASSEFGAGVSEKFGDGTRLSIL.

V usage is TRBV20-1 and J usage is TRBJ1-2, with D hard to call. The CDR3 is 15 amino acids. Per germline, CDR1 DFQATT and CDR2 SNEGSKA (reference sequence). V lost 3 bases to trimming and J lost 4 bases, with 18 bases between them. For the CDR3, the DNA is TGCAGTGCTAGCCCGACACGGGCCCGACCCTATGGCTACACCTTC. It yields the protein CSASPTRARPYGYTF.

This clonotype came up a few times. This chain links TRBV30 with TRBJ1-3, with no clear D. V was pared by 0 bases and J by 0 bases, with 6 bases between. This CDR3 spans 14 amino acids. From germline, CDR1 is GTSNPN and CDR2 SVGIG (reference sequence). CDR3 amino acids: CAWSVMRSGNTIYF. The DNA for the CDR3 is TGTGCCTGGAGTGTAATGCGCTCTGGAAACACCATATATTTT.

This clonotype was picked up one time. The J gene is TRBJ2-7, the V gene TRBV2; D unclear. The CDR3 is 17 residues long. CDR1 and CDR2 from the germline V gene are SNHLY and FYNNEI. V shed 0 bases and J shed 2 bases, with 17 bases lying between them. The CDR3 loop reads CASSEALRAMKTYEQYF. DNA of the CDR3: TGTGCCAGCAGTGAAGCACTCCGGGCCATGAAAACCTACGAGCAGTACTTC.

This chain links TRBV12-3 or TRBV12-4 with TRBJ2-3; 10 positions agree with TRBD1. This CDR3 comprises 16 residues. Trimming took 5 bases from V and 8 from J; bases not matched to a gene: 13. CDR3 sequence: CASSAPRDRGLGTQYF. CDR3 sequence (DNA): TGTGCCAGCAGTGCACCCCGGGACAGGGGCTTGGGTACGCAGTATTTT.

In regard to this clonotype: Relative to the germline gene, one junction end is altered; a read error may explain this. The chain employs TRBV5-1 and TRBJ1-1; D remains ambiguous. Germline V lookup: CDR1 SGHRS, CDR2 YFSETQ. There are 15 residues in the CDR3. CDR3 loop: CASSLAGIGDTEAFF. In nucleotides, the CDR3 is TGTGCCAGCAGCTTGGCAGGTATTGGGGACACTGAAGCTTTCTTT.

This clonotype was counted ten times or more. The chain carries TRBV25-1 and TRBJ2-5; TRBD2 aligns across 10 bases. This CDR3 is 14 amino acids long. Germline loops: CDR1 MGHDK, CDR2 SYGVNS. The junction had 7 bases not matched to a gene; V was cut back by 8 bases and J by 4 bases. DNA of the CDR3: TGTGCCAGCGCGATAGCGGGGGGTCCAGAGACCCAGTACTTC. Its translation is CASAIAGGPETQYF.

This clonotype was detected only a few times. The chain uses TRBV10-3 and TRBJ1-3, with D possibly matching TRBD1 (6 bases). The CDR3 has 15 residues. Trimming removed 10 bases from V and 4 bases from J, with 20 bases in between. The germline V gene encodes CDR1 ENHRY and CDR2 SYGVKD. The CDR3 loop reads CASRPGGAGGNTIYF. The CDR3 bases are TGTGCCAGCAGGCCGGGGGGGGCCGGAGGAAACACCATATATTTT.

The V and J genes are TRBV2 and TRBJ2-7, with no clear D. V was clipped by 6 bases and J by 3 bases, with 9 bases between them. Germline V gene sequence: CDR1 SNHLY, CDR2 FYNNEI. The CDR3 covers 12 residues. CDR3 coding DNA: TGTGCCAGCAGCCAAGAACACTACGAGCAGTACTTC. Translated, it gives CASSQEHYEQYF.

This clonotype was counted ten times or more. The CDR3 DNA is TGTGCCAGCAGCTTGGGACTAGCGGGGGGGCCTGAGACCCAGTACTTC. Protein: CASSLGLAGGPETQYF. This chain links TRBV7-3 with TRBJ2-5, with 16 positions matching TRBD2. Germline V lookup: CDR1 SGHTA, CDR2 FQGTGA. CDR3 length: 16 residues. Trimming removed 3 bases from V and 5 bases from J; junction bases left unmatched: 3.

V gene TRBV2 combines with J gene TRBJ2-1, with 8 positions matching TRBD2. CDR3 size: 13 residues. Germline CDR1 is SNHLY and CDR2 is FYNNEI. V lost 7 bases and J lost 13; bases outside the gene matches: 12. CDR3 protein: CASILSGVSPQFF. CDR3 coding DNA: TGTGCCAGCATTCTTAGCGGGGTTAGCCCTCAGTTCTTC.

As concerns this clonotype: One end of the junction fails to match germline, which may point to a read error. V is TRBV20-1 and J is TRBJ2-7; 11 positions agree with TRBD1. The germline gives CDR1 DFQATT, CDR2 SNEGSKA (reference sequence). This CDR3 is 11 amino acids long. The CDR3 nucleotides are TGCAGTGCTCCGAGGACAGGGGGCTACGACTTC. It codes for CSAPRTGGYDF.

With respect to this clonotype: An end of the junction differs from the germline gene, which may be a read error. This rearrangement joins TRBV7-2 to TRBJ2-2; the D gene could be TRBD1 or TRBD2 (6 bases each). CDR1 is SGHTA and CDR2 is FQGNSA in the germline V gene. The CDR3 totals 14 residues. The CDR3 spells CASSVGGNQETQYF. The CDR3, as DNA: TGTGCCAGCAGCGTAGGGGGGAACCAAGAGACGCAGTACTTT.

This clonotype came up once. The chain recombines TRBV7-4 with TRBJ2-2; tentative D call: TRBD2 (6 bases). Trimming took 7 bases from V and 12 from J, leaving 27 bases between them. Germline CDR1 reads SGHVT; CDR2 reads SQSDAQ. CDR3 length: 16 amino acids. This CDR3 reads CASTGRRPSTTGQLFF. The CDR3 coding sequence is TGTGCCAGCACGGGGAGGAGACCCAGTACTACGGGCCAGCTGTTTTTT.

Comment on this clonotype: This likely comes from a read error, as the CDR3 has no conserved phenylalanine or tryptophan at its end. The DNA is left out, because the CDR3 cannot be placed on it with certainty; the CDR3 is given as TCRdb lists it. This chain uses TRBV7-2 with TRBJ2-1; TRBD2 was called by the table and not checked on the DNA. The CDR3 adds up to 13 amino acids, both ends counted. Germline lookup yields CDR1 SGHTA and CDR2 FQGNSA. The CDR3 loop is CASRGDGLSSPLA.